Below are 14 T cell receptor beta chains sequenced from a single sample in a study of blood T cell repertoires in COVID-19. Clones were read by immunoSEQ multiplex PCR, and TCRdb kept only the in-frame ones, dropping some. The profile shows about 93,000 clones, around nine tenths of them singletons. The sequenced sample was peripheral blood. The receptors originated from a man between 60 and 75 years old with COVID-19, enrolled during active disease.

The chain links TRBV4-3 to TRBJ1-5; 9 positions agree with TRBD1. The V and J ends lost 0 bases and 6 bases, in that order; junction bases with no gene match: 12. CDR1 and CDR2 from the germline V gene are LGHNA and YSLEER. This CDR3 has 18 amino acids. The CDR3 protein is CASSQDLLRTGDGQPQHF. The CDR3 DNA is TGCGCCAGCAGCCAAGATCTGCTTCGGACAGGGGACGGTCAGCCCCAGCATTTT.

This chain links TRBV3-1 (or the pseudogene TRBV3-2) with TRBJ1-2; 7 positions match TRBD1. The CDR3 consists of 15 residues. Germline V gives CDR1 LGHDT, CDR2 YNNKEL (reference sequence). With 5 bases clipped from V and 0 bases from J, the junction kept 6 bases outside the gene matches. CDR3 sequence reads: CASSNRDRPNYGYTF. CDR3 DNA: TGTGCCAGCAGCAACCGGGACAGACCTAACTATGGCTACACCTTC.

In DNA, the CDR3 is TGTGCCAGCAGTCTCGGACTAGCGACAGATACGCAGTATTTT. Its translation is CASSLGLATDTQYF. The chain combines TRBV3-1 (or the pseudogene TRBV3-2) with TRBJ2-3; 9 positions agree with TRBD2. The CDR3 is 14 residues long. The germline CDR1 and CDR2 sequences are LGHDT and YNNKEL (reference sequence). The trim removed 6 bases at V and 3 bases at J, leaving 4 bases unmatched.

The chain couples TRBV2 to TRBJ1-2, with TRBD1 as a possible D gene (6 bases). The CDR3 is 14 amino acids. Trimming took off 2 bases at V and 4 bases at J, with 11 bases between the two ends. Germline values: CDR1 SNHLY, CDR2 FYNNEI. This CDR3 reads CASSENRVRYGYTF. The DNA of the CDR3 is TGTGCCAGCAGTGAAAACAGGGTCCGCTATGGCTACACCTTC.

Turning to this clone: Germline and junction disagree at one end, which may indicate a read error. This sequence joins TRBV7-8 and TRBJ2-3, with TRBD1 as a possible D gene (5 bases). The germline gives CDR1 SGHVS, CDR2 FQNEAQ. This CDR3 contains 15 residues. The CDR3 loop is CASSSPGHGLDSQYF. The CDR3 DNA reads TGTGCCAGCAGCTCCCCTGGACACGGATTAGATTCGCAGTATTTT.

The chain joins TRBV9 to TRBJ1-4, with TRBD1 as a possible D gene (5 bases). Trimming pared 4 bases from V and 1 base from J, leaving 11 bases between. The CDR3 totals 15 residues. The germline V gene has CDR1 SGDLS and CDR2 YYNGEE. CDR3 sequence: CASSLDGQTNEKLFF. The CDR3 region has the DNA TGTGCCAGCAGCTTAGACGGACAAACTAATGAAAAACTGTTTTTT.

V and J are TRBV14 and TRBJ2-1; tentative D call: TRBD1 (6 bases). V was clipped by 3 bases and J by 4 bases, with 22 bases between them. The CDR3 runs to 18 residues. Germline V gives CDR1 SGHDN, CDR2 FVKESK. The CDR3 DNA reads TGTGCCAGCAGCCATCACGGCTGGGACACAAGACTTTACAATGAGCAGTTCTTC. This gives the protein CASSHHGWDTRLYNEQFF.

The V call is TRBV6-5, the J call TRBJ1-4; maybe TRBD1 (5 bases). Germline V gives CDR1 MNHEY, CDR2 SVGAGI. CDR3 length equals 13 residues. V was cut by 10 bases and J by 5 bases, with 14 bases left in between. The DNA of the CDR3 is TGTGCCACTGGGGGGATCCAGAATGAAAAACTGTTTTTT. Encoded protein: CATGGIQNEKLFF.

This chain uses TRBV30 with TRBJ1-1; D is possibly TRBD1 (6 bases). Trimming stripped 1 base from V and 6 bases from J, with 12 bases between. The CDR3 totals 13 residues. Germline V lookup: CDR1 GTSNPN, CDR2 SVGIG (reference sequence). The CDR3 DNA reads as TGTGCCTGGAGTGGGACAGCGGGGTCTGAAGCTTTCTTT. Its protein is CAWSGTAGSEAFF. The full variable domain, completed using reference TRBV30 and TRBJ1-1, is SQTIHQWPATLVQPVGSPLSLECTVEGTSNPNLYWYRQAAGRGLQLLFYSVGIGQISSEVPQNLSASRPQDRQFILSSKKLLLSDSGFYLCAWSGTAGSEAFFGQGTRLTVV.

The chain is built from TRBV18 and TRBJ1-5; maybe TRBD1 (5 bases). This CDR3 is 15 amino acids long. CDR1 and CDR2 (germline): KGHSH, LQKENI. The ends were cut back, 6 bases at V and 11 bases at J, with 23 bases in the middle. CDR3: CASSLAGPPEEAQHF. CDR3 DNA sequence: TGTGCCAGCTCCCTAGCGGGGCCTCCGGAGGAAGCCCAGCATTTT. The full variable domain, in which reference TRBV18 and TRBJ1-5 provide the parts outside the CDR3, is NAGVMQNPRHLVRRRGQEARLRCSPMKGHSHVYWYRQLPEEGLKFMVYLQKENIIDESGMPKERFSAEFPKEGPSILRIQQVVRGDSAAYFCASSLAGPPEEAQHFGDGTRLSIL.

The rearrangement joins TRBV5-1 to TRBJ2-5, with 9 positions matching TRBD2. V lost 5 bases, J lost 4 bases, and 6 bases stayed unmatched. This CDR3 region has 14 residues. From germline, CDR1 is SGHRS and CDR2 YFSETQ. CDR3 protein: CASRLTGLAETQYF. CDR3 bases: TGCGCCAGCAGACTAACGGGACTAGCAGAGACCCAGTACTTC.

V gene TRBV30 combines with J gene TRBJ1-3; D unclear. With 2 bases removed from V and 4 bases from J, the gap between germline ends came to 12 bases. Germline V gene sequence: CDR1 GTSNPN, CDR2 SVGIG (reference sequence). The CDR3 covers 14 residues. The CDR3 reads CAWSISGGGNTIYF. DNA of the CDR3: TGTGCCTGGAGTATATCCGGCGGGGGAAACACCATATATTTT.

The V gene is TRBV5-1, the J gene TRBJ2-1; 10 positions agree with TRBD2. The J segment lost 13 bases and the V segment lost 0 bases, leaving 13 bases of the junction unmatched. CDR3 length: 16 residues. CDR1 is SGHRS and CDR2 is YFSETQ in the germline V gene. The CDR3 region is CASSLAPGTSDLGQFF. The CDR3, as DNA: TGCGCCAGCAGCTTGGCGCCCGGGACTAGCGACCTCGGCCAGTTCTTC.

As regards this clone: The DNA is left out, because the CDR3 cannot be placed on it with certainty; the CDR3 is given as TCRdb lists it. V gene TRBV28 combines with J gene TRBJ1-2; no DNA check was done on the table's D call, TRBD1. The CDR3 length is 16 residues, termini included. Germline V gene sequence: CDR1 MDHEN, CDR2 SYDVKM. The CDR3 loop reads CASSTSSTGWGYGYTF.